This T cell receptor (beta chain) was obtained from a study of identical twins. From the 5' RACE reads, TCRdb called clonotypes with MiXCR, one entry per CDR3 protein. Here the sample spans some 900,000 distinct CDR3 sequences, about 12% being singletons. The germline V gene encodes CDR1 ENHRY and CDR2 SYGVKD. The CDR3 sequence is 13 residues long. Trimming left V 10 bases short and J 1 base short, with 13 bases between. This clonotype has a handful of counts. These data were also reused for a study on yellow fever vaccine responses in identical twins.

The chain links TRBV10-3 to TRBJ1-2; D may be TRBD1 (6 bases). This receptor was obtained from a woman younger than 30 in good health. Sequencing used PBMCs. CDR3 amino acids: CATGRGFNYGYTF. CDR3 nucleotides: TGTGCCACAGGAAGGGGGTTTAACTATGGCTACACCTTC.